The entry below describes one T cell receptor beta chain. This record comes from a study of low-dose radiotherapy and immunotherapy resistance in tumors. TRAV- and TRBV-specific primers were used for first-strand cDNA, which covered alpha and beta chains. TCR amplification ran approximately 20 PCR cycles using constant-region and V-primer adapter primers. TCRdb independently ran MiXCR on the reads; one entry per CDR3 protein. The sample lists over 9,500 distinct CDR3 sequences; approximately 65% were seen once. The CDR3 runs 12 residues. V lost 4 bases, J lost 5 bases, and 9 bases lay in between. CDR1 and CDR2 from the germline V gene are SGHTS and YDEGEE.

This receptor was taken from a human donor with advanced metastatic prostate, ovarian, gallbladder or colorectal cancer (not recorded which). This table probably holds off-target reads from a library built for another chain. The V call is TRBV5-8, the J call TRBJ2-5; D is undetermined. CDR3 protein: CASSLGSETQYF. The CDR3 nucleotides are TGTGCCAGCAGCCTGGGATCGGAGACCCAGTACTTC.